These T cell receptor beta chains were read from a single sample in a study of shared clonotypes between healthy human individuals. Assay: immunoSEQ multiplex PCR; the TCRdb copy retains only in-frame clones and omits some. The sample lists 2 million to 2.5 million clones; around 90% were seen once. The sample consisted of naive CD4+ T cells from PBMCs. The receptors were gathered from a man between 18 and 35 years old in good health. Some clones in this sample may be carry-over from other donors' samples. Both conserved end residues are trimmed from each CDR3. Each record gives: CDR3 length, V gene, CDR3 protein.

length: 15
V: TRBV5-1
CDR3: ASSLVPSGVRTREQY

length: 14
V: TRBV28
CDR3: ASSFGSQGRANTIY

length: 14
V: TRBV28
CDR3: ATRQGIAGDSYEQY

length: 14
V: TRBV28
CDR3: ASSFPGGKYQETQY

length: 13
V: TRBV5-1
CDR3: ASSWTSGISAEAF

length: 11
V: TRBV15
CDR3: ATGKAMNTEAF

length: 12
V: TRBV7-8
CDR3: ASSLTKEDEKLF

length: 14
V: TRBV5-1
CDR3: ASTLGSWQGLYGYT

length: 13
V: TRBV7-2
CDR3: ASSSTGWENEKLF

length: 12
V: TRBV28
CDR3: ASSWGTVRTGAF

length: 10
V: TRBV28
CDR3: ASRANIYGYT

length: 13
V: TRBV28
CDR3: ASWSGGVGANVLT

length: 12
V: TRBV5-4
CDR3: ASSSKTGETEAF

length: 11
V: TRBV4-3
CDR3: ASSQKADQPQH

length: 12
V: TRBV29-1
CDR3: SVQLTGPGETQY

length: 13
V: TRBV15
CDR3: ATRDRAPWDYGYT

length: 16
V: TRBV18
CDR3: ASSPRRTGEAGANVLT

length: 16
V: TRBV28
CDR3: AAPPGQGPQSSYNEQF

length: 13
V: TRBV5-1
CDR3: ASSPRGFLSYEQY

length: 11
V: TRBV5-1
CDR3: ASSLSGQETQY

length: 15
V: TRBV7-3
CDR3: ASSLASTNLVEDTQY

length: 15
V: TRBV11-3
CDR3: ASSPTPRDLKHYEQY

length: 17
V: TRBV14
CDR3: ASSQLKGASGRAWDTQY

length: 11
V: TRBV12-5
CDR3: ASALTGNTEAF

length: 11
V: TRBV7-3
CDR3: ASSPGLAVEQF

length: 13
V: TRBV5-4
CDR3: ASSLKGGSPGEQY

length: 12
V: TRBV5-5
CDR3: ASSLRREKDTQY

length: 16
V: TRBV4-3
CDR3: ASSQDPRSAGGPVEQY

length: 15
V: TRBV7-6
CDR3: ASSPSDPRVDGQPQH

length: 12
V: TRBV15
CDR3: ATSRRGTSNEQF

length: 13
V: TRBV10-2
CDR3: ASSGPDRGFIEQY

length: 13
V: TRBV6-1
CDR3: ASRALAGGPREQF

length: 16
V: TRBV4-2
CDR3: ASSQEGPEKLNENIQY

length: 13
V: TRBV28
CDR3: ASSGHRGQGQPQH

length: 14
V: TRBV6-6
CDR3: ASSYSRQVGGYEQY

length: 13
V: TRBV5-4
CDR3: ASSRTSGSYNEQF

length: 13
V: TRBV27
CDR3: ASEFPGHVDGEQF

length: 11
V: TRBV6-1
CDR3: ASSIGAWETQY

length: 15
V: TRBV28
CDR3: ASSFFHSGRGSDTQY

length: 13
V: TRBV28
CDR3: ASSGGGSMNTEAF

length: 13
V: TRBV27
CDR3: ASSPRSGTVEKLF

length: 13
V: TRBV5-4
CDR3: ASSLPGQRVGEQY

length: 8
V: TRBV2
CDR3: ASKRSIQY

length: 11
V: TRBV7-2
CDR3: ASSAEGIYGYT

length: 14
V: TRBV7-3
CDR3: ASSLTGLADYNEQF

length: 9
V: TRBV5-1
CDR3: ASSMDSQQF

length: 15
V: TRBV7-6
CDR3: ASSLVGTSGRAGEQF

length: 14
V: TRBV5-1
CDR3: ASSSGAGGPYNEQF

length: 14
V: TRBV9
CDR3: ASRPSPRTPEYGYT

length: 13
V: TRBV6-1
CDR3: ASSEALRDTGELF

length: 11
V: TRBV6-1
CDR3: ASRTGGGYEQY

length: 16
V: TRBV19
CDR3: ASSFRQGAFASHGELF

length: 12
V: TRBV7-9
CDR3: ASSSPGRVYEQY

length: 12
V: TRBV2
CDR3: ASRGQPFNQPQH

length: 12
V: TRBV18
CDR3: ASSTGAGGYEQY

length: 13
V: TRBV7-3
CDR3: ASSPEAGGSNEQY

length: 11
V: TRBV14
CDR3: ASRGQVYAEAF

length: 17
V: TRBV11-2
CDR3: ASSVLPPRDSGPTDTQY

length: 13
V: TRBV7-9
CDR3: ASSLRGLAGDTQY

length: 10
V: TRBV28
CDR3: ASRGTVYEQY